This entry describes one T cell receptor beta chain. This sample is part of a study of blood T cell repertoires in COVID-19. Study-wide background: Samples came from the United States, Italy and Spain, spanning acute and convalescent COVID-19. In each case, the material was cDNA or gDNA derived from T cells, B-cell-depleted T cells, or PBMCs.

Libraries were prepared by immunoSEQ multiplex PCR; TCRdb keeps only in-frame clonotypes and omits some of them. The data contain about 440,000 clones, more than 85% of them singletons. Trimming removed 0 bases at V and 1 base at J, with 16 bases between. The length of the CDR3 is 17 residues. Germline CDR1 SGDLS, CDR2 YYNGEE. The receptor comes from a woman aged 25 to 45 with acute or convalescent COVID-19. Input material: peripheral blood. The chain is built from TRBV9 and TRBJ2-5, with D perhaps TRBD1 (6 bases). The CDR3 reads CASSVEGVQGPQETQYF. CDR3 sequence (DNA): TGTGCCAGCAGCGTAGAAGGAGTACAGGGTCCCCAAGAGACCCAGTACTTC.